This T cell receptor (beta chain) was sequenced in a study of T-cell reconstitution after alpha-beta-depleted transplantation in children (dated by TCRdb to about 2016). Notes on the research overall: Using TCR repertoire profiling, the study followed T-cell immune reconstitution in a quantitative way in children after TCRalphabeta/CD19-depleted allogeneic hematopoietic cell transplantation.

Concerning this clonotype itself: The target of this receptor is not known. Per-base quality was not reported, and no clone a single base away is much larger than it.

Relative to germline, V is missing 1 base and J is missing 2 bases, with 6 bases of the junction outside any gene match. Including cysteine and phenylalanine, the CDR3 has 17 amino acids. Here the CDR3 DNA is all that survives: 51 bases in frame from base 1. CDR1 and CDR2 were assigned from the germline V gene (reference sequence) as PRHDT and FYEKMQ. Library prep was done by PCR. The sample was run on an Illumina HiSeq 2500. TCR libraries were prepared with molecular barcoding, using unique molecular identifiers to normalize TCRbeta repertoire quantification. TCRdb redid the processing of the public reads, applying fastp at Q25 and MiXCR, and retained in-frame beta chains. Rows with a matching CDR3 protein are joined into one entry that keeps the most common DNA and genes. The table for this sample lists fewer than 95,000 distinct CDR3 sequences; 9% to 15% of them were counted only once. The leading ten clones occupy approximately 15% of the sample.

This specimen consisted of PBMCs from the stem cell graft donor, obtained from the stem cell graft. The chain joins TRBV13 to TRBJ2-1; 9 junctional bases match TRBD2. The receptor was isolated from a human donor who donated a stem cell graft to a child with inherited bone marrow failure. The DNA sequence is as follows: TGTGCCAGCAGCTTAGATGTAGCGGGAGACCCCTACAATGAGCAGTTCTTC. Translation gives CASSLDVAGDPYNEQFF.